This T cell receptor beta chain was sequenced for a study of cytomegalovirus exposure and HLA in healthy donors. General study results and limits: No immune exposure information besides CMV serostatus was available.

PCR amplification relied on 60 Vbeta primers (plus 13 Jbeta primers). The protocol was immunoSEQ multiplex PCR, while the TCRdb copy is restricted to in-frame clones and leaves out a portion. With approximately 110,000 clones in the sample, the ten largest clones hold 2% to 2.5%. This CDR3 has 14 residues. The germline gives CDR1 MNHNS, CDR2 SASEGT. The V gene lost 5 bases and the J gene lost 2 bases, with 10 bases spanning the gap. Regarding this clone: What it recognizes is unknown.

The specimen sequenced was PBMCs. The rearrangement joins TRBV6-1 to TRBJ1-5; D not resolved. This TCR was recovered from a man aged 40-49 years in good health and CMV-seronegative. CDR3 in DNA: TGTGCCAGCAGTCTCCTCCTTGGCAATCAGCCCCAGCATTTT. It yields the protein CASSLLLGNQPQHF.